This TCR beta chain derives from a study of shared clonotypes between healthy human individuals. Assay execution took place at the deep level. Sequencing used immunoSEQ multiplex PCR; TCRdb keeps in-frame clones, though not all of them. The sample carries 550,000 to 800,000 clones, 74% recorded once. This clonotype was obtained from a woman aged 25 to 45 in good health. Sequenced input: memory CD4+ T cells sorted from blood. Described subset: CD45RA-negative fraction.

CDR3 in DNA: TGTGCCAGCAGTCCCCACAGGGTTTCTAATGAAAAACTGTTTTTT. This gives the protein CASSPHRVSNEKLFF. The genes are TRBV28 and TRBJ1-4; tentative D call: TRBD1 (6 bases). With 5 bases removed from V and 3 bases from J, the gap between germline ends came to 13 bases. The CDR3 has 15 residues. CDR1 is MDHEN and CDR2 is SYDVKM in the germline V gene.